This T cell receptor (beta chain) was observed in a study of cytomegalovirus exposure and HLA in healthy donors. Germline-derived CDR1 and CDR2 are MNHEY and SMNVEV (reference sequence). Trimming shortened V by 7 bases and J by 5 bases, and 14 bases separated the two germline ends. The CDR3 runs 13 residues. Note on this clone: As yet, its antigen is unknown.

Both 60 Vbeta primers and 13 Jbeta primers went into the PCR. The data were produced by immunoSEQ multiplex PCR, yet TCRdb's version contains in-frame clones alone and is incomplete. Counted here are 150,000 to 200,000 clones, 80% to 90% occurring once; the ten biggest clones make up roughly 6.7%. Study-level results: Researchers reported in a later analysis that a missense DCLRE1C variant was tied to TCR beta V- and J-gene trimming.

The rearrangement uses TRBV27 and TRBJ1-2, with D maybe TRBD1 (5 bases). This TCR was sampled from a man in his fifties in good health and CMV-seropositive. The specimen was PBMCs. The CDR3 sequence is CASTPEPGYGYTF. The CDR3 DNA follows: TGTGCCAGCACCCCAGAACCAGGGTATGGCTACACCTTC.